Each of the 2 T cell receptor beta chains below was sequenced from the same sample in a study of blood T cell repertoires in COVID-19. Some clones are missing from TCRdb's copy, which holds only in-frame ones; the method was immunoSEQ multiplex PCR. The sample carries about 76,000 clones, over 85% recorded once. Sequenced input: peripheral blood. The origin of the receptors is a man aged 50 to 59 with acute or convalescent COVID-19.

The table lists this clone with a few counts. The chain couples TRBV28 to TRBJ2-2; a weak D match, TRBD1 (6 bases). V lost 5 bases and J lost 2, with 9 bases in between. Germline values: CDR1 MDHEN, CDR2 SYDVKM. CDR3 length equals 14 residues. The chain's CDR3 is CASSPGQNTGELFF. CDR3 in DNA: TGTGCCAGCAGTCCGGGACAAAACACCGGGGAGCTGTTTTTT.

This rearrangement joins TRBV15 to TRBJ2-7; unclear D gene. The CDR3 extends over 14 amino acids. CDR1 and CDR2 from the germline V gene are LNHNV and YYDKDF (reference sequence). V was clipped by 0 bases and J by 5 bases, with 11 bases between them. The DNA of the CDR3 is TGTGCCACCAGCAGAGAGACAAAAGGAAACGAGCAGTACTTC. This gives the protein CATSRETKGNEQYF.